This is a list of T cell receptor beta chains from one sample in a study of T cell repertoires in cytomegalovirus infection. From the reads, TCRdb called clonotypes with MiXCR, one entry per CDR3 protein. Counted here are about 740,000 distinct CDR3 sequences, 35% to 45% occurring once; the ten biggest clones make up 2.8%. Sequencing was performed on PBMCs. All receptors come from a human donor in good health (CMV status not recorded). Some clones in this sample may be carry-over from other donors' samples. Both conserved end residues are part of each CDR3.

CDR3: CASSIGTSGEQYF
length: 13
J: TRBJ2-7
V: TRBV27

CDR3: CASSIGTGGGDIDEQFF
length: 17
J: TRBJ2-1
V: TRBV10-1

CDR3: CASSPQLKGGTEAFF
length: 15
J: TRBJ1-1
V: TRBV7-6

CDR3: CASSLAVTEAFF
length: 12
J: TRBJ1-1
V: TRBV5-6

CDR3: CASSPGGARRETQYF
length: 15
J: TRBJ2-5
V: TRBV27

CDR3: CASSRGQGTYSNQPQHF
length: 17
J: TRBJ1-5
V: TRBV18

CDR3: CATSEFGRSNTGELFF
length: 16
J: TRBJ2-2
V: TRBV24-1

CDR3: CASSARTGGYNSPLHF
length: 16
J: TRBJ1-6
V: TRBV12-3/TRBV12-4

CDR3: CASSLAVSTEAFF
length: 13
J: TRBJ1-1
V: TRBV5-5

CDR3: CASSSEGPGTDGYTF
length: 15
J: TRBJ1-2
V: TRBV7-6

CDR3: CASFYRGFLSGYTF
length: 14
J: TRBJ1-2
V: TRBV28

CDR3: CASSLESTQYNEQFF
length: 15
J: TRBJ2-1
V: TRBV7-2

CDR3: CASRPHGTSSGANVLTF
length: 17
J: TRBJ2-6
V: TRBV27

CDR3: CASSFSEINVNYGYTF
length: 16
J: TRBJ1-2
V: TRBV28

CDR3: CSARDFRGGNQPQHF
length: 15
J: TRBJ1-5
V: TRBV20-1

CDR3: CASSLGGGGGFGAFF
length: 15
J: TRBJ1-1
V: TRBV7-4

CDR3: CASSFDSDPGLGANTGELFF
length: 20
J: TRBJ2-2
V: TRBV7-9

CDR3: CASSFRGRGTWPQHF
length: 15
J: TRBJ1-5
V: TRBV12-3/TRBV12-4

CDR3: CASSDLLGLAGRSYNEQFF
length: 19
J: TRBJ2-1
V: TRBV5-4

CDR3: CASSLQDGDEQYF
length: 13
J: TRBJ2-7
V: TRBV27

CDR3: CASSPSQGPSGGYTF
length: 15
J: TRBJ1-2
V: TRBV5-4

CDR3: CASSSSGTGAVFF
length: 13
J: TRBJ1-2
V: TRBV7-9

CDR3: CASSLTSGITGELFF
length: 15
J: TRBJ2-2
V: TRBV7-2

CDR3: CASSFSTANIQYF
length: 13
J: TRBJ2-4
V: TRBV5-1

CDR3: CASSYSNPGLSNEQFF
length: 16
J: TRBJ2-1
V: TRBV6-8

CDR3: CASSSTTPVTGGPTDTQYF
length: 19
J: TRBJ2-3
V: TRBV7-6

CDR3: CASSPRNEQFF
length: 11
J: TRBJ2-1
V: TRBV7-2

CDR3: CASRPRDRGRQPQHF
length: 15
J: TRBJ1-5
V: TRBV28

CDR3: CASRYTKGSQPQHF
length: 14
J: TRBJ1-5
V: TRBV12-3/TRBV12-4

CDR3: CASSPRASGSKADTQYF
length: 17
J: TRBJ2-3
V: TRBV7-8

CDR3: CASSLAPQGKETQYF
length: 15
J: TRBJ2-5
V: TRBV7-2

CDR3: CASNPTGSSETQYF
length: 14
J: TRBJ2-5
V: TRBV3-1

CDR3: CASSRAVSGSEVETQYF
length: 17
J: TRBJ2-5
V: TRBV6-1

CDR3: CSARRYGGYNEQFF
length: 14
J: TRBJ2-1
V: TRBV20-1

CDR3: CASSFGQDGYTF
length: 12
J: TRBJ1-2
V: TRBV7-6

CDR3: CSARVWGNVGYTF
length: 13
J: TRBJ1-2
V: TRBV20-1

CDR3: CASSLDDPQLGYTF
length: 14
J: TRBJ1-2
V: TRBV5-1

CDR3: CANPSGLADSYEQYF
length: 15
J: TRBJ2-7
V: TRBV27

CDR3: CSVADMAVYKQYF
length: 13
J: TRBJ2-7
V: TRBV29-1

CDR3: CASSSSGRNKEQFF
length: 14
J: TRBJ2-1
V: TRBV19

CDR3: CSVLSCRGIAYEQYF
length: 15
J: TRBJ2-7
V: TRBV29-1

CDR3: CASKDRGDYYEQYF
length: 14
J: TRBJ2-7
V: TRBV6-5

CDR3: CARAPASYEQYF
length: 12
J: TRBJ2-7
V: TRBV19

CDR3: CASTGTEYEQYF
length: 12
J: TRBJ2-7
V: TRBV28

CDR3: CASSEWVGSSGNTIYF
length: 16
J: TRBJ1-3
V: TRBV6-1

CDR3: CASSDGTFGTPLHF
length: 14
J: TRBJ1-6
V: TRBV7-3

CDR3: CASSLGGPETTYEQYF
length: 16
J: TRBJ2-7
V: TRBV7-8

CDR3: CASSPRPGTQETQYF
length: 15
J: TRBJ2-5
V: TRBV7-2